This T cell receptor (beta chain) was found in a study of T-cell memory formation after mild COVID-19. TCRdb re-analysed the 5' RACE reads in MiXCR, keeping a single row per CDR3 protein. The table shows roughly 50,000 distinct CDR3 sequences, with around 9.5% occurring only once. The study, taken as a whole, reports: There was no confirmation that second-wave clones peaking on day 37 were SARS-CoV-2 specific.

This clonotype was observed at least ten times. What it recognizes is unknown. Trimming shortened V by 3 bases and J by 0 bases, and 8 bases separated the two germline ends. Germline values: CDR1 LGHNA, CDR2 YSLEER. The CDR3 is made up of 15 amino acids. The rearrangement links TRBV4-3 to TRBJ2-2; possible D gene TRBD2, 5 bases. The receptor comes from a man between 18 and 29 years old who had mild COVID-19 (a few samples of this study predate the infection). Cell type and time point are not known. The sequencing input was PBMCs or a T cell subset sorted from them (not recorded which). The CDR3 nucleotides read TGCGCCAGCAGCCATTTCGGGACGAACACCGGGGAGCTGTTTTTT. It translates to CASSHFGTNTGELFF.